The sequence of this T cell receptor (beta chain) was determined in a study of OX40 agonist ivuxolimab in advanced cancers. General observations from the study: The investigators did not determine what antigen specificity the expanded peripheral T cells had.

This CDR3 is built from 16 residues. V dropped 5 bases and J dropped 8 bases, with 21 bases sitting between them. Germline-derived CDR1 and CDR2 are LNHDA and SQIVND (reference sequence). Comments on this clone: Its antigen is unknown.

The table came from immunoSEQ multiplex PCR; TCRdb's copy has only in-frame clones and leaves some out. This sample has approximately 69,000 clones, with 65% to 90% found just once. The V and J genes are TRBV19 and TRBJ1-4; the D gene is possibly TRBD1 (5 bases). The TCR sequence derives from an adult with an advanced solid tumor such as melanoma, head and neck, liver or kidney cancer. The source material was CD4+ or CD8+ T cells sorted from blood, sampled in a trial of the OX40 agonist ivuxolimab. The CDR3 sequence is CASSLGGFGLREKLFF. For the CDR3, the DNA is TGTGCCAGTAGTTTGGGGGGATTCGGACTGCGGGAAAAACTGTTTTTT.